The next 18 T cell receptor beta chains were all read from a single sample in a study of OX40 agonist ivuxolimab in advanced cancers. The repertoire was sequenced with immunoSEQ multiplex PCR; TCRdb's copy has only in-frame clones and lacks some. Of tens of thousands of clones in the sample, roughly nine tenths were seen once. The sequencing used CD4+ or CD8+ T cells sorted from blood, collected in a trial of the OX40 agonist ivuxolimab. The receptors were sampled from an adult with an advanced solid tumor such as melanoma, head and neck, liver or kidney cancer.

The chain has TRBV30 and TRBJ1-1; perhaps TRBD1 as D (5 bases). CDR1 and CDR2 from the germline V gene are GTSNPN and SVGIG (reference sequence). The CDR3 spans 13 residues. V dropped 4 bases and J dropped 1 base, with 10 bases sitting between them. DNA for the CDR3: TGTGCCTGGAAAGGGGAGCAGAACACTGAAGCTTTCTTT. It codes for CAWKGEQNTEAFF. Filled out from reference TRBV30 and TRBJ1-1, the complete variable domain reads SQTIHQWPATLVQPVGSPLSLECTVEGTSNPNLYWYRQAAGRGLQLLFYSVGIGQISSEVPQNLSASRPQDRQFILSSKKLLLSDSGFYLCAWKGEQNTEAFFGQGTRLTVV.

The chain has TRBV7-9 and TRBJ1-2; D is perhaps TRBD1 (5 bases). V was trimmed by 5 bases and J by 4 bases, leaving 11 bases between them. There are 13 residues in the CDR3. Germline V gene lookup returns CDR1 SEHNR and CDR2 FQNEAQ (reference sequence). CDR3 protein: CASSKTVGYGYTF. CDR3 bases: TGTGCCAGCAGCAAGACAGTGGGCTATGGCTACACCTTC.

J is TRBJ1-1 and V is TRBV27, with 7 nucleotides matching TRBD1. Trimming cost V 5 bases and J 5 bases; bases outside gene matches: 11. The CDR3 consists of 15 residues. Germline V gene data show CDR1 as MNHEY and CDR2 as SMNVEV (reference sequence). In DNA, the CDR3 is TGTGCCAGCAGTCTAGACAGACAGGGTGCGACTGAAGCTTTCTTT. Translating gives CASSLDRQGATEAFF.

The V and J genes are TRBV7-6 and TRBJ2-7; D not resolved. The germline V and J ends were trimmed by 0 bases and 4 bases, with 7 bases remaining between them. CDR1 is SGHVS, CDR2 FNYEAQ, per germline. The CDR3 length is 13 residues. CDR3 nucleotides: TGTGCCAGCAGCTTAGCGAGTCAGTACGAGCAGTACTTC. Translation: CASSLASQYEQYF. Complete variable domain (other parts from reference TRBV7-6 and TRBJ2-7): GAGVSQSPRYKVTKRGQDVALRCDPISGHVSLYWYRQALGQGPEFLTYFNYEAQQDKSGLPNDRFSAERPEGSISTLTIQRTEQRDSAMYRCASSLASQYEQYFGPGTRLTVT.

J is TRBJ2-1 and V is TRBV28, with 10 positions matching TRBD2. Trimming at V came to 6 bases and at J to 6 bases, leaving 14 bases not matched to a gene. This CDR3 region has 17 residues. In germline, CDR1 is MDHEN, CDR2 SYDVKM. CDR3 residues: CASRSSLLAGVPNEQFF. DNA of the CDR3: TGTGCCAGCAGGTCCTCCCTGCTAGCGGGAGTGCCCAATGAGCAGTTCTTC. Together with reference TRBV28 and TRBJ2-1, the CDR3 gives the full variable domain: DVKVTQSSRYLVKRTGEKVFLECVQDMDHENMFWYRQDPGLGLRLIYFSYDVKMKEKGDIPEGYSVSREKKERFSLILESASTNQTSMYLCASRSSLLAGVPNEQFFGPGTRLTVL.

This clone was observed once. This chain uses TRBV28 with TRBJ1-2; D perhaps matches TRBD1 (6 bases). This CDR3 comprises 12 residues. V lost 7 bases, J lost 7 bases, and 13 bases lay in between. Germline V gene data show CDR1 as MDHEN and CDR2 as SYDVKM. CDR3 amino acids: CASMPGETGYTF. Written as DNA, the CDR3 is TGTGCCAGCATGCCAGGGGAAACTGGCTACACCTTC.

The chain recombines TRBV6-1 with TRBJ2-7; a weak D match, TRBD1 (5 bases). From germline, CDR1 is MNHNS and CDR2 SASEGT. The germline V and J ends were trimmed by 5 bases and 5 bases, with 19 bases remaining between them. There are 15 residues in the CDR3. CDR3 sequence reads: CASSILVGARDEQYF. CDR3 DNA sequence: TGTGCCAGCAGTATACTTGTAGGGGCGAGAGACGAGCAGTACTTC.

This clone was picked up one time. This sequence joins TRBV6-6 and TRBJ2-1; tentative D call: TRBD2 (5 bases). CDR1 and CDR2 (germline): MNHNY, SVGAGI (reference sequence). Trimming took off 5 bases at V and 12 bases at J, with 14 bases between the two ends. This CDR3 has 12 residues. CDR3 DNA sequence: TGTGCCAGCAGTCCCCACATCCGGGGGCAGTTCTTC. This gives the protein CASSPHIRGQFF.

The J gene is TRBJ2-7, the V gene TRBV15, with D perhaps matching TRBD1 (6 bases). Germline values: CDR1 LNHNV, CDR2 YYDKDF (reference sequence). V was clipped by 1 base and J by 0 bases, with 10 bases between them. There are 15 residues in the CDR3. CDR3 sequence: CATSRAGTNSYEQYF. CDR3 DNA sequence: TGTGCCACCAGCAGAGCCGGGACAAACTCCTACGAGCAGTACTTC.

This chain joins TRBV6-5 and TRBJ1-3; D call uncertain. The CDR3 is 15 residues long. V gave up 5 bases and J gave up 2 bases, with 13 bases separating them. Germline V gives CDR1 MNHEY, CDR2 SVGAGI. This chain's CDR3 is CASSAPTGTGNTIYF. The CDR3 nucleotides read TGTGCCAGCAGTGCCCCGACGGGGACTGGAAACACCATATATTTT.

The chain carries TRBV5-1 and TRBJ2-1, with D possibly matching TRBD1 (6 bases). Germline assignment: CDR1 SGHRS and CDR2 YFSETQ. The CDR3 is 13 amino acids. V lost 4 bases and J lost 10, with 15 bases in between. The CDR3, as DNA: TGCGCCAGCAGCCGAACAGGGACGTTCGAGCAGTTCTTC. Amino acid sequence: CASSRTGTFEQFF. The full variable domain, its missing parts supplied by reference TRBV5-1 and TRBJ2-1, is KAGVTQTPRYLIKTRGQQVTLSCSPISGHRSVSWYQQTPGQGLQFLFEYFSETQRNKGNFPGRFSGRQFSNSRSEMNVSTLELGDSALYLCASSRTGTFEQFFGPGTRLTVL.

The chain has TRBV5-1 and TRBJ1-2; a weak D match, TRBD1 (5 bases). Germline assignment: CDR1 SGHRS and CDR2 YFSETQ. The CDR3 consists of 15 residues. Trimming cost V 4 bases and J 4 bases, with 17 bases left between them. CDR3 DNA sequence: TGCGCCAGCAGCCCAACCCCGGACAAAACCTATGGCTACACCTTC. Encoded protein: CASSPTPDKTYGYTF.

As for this clone: A read error may produce the germline difference seen at one junction end. The V and J genes are TRBV6-6 and TRBJ2-1, with D maybe TRBD2 (5 bases). There are 11 residues in the CDR3. CDR1 is MNHNY and CDR2 is SVGAGI in the germline V gene (reference sequence). The CDR3 region has the DNA TGTGCCAGCAGTGACTACGATGAGCAGTTCTTC. Encoded protein: CASSDYDEQFF.

With regard to this clone: One end of the junction fails to match germline, which may point to a read error. The CDR3 coding sequence is TGTGCTAGCAGCCCCGACAGGGATAGTGAAGCTTTCTTT. Protein: CASSPDRDSEAFF. This rearrangement joins TRBV7-7 to TRBJ1-1; 7 nucleotides agree with TRBD1. CDR1 and CDR2 (germline): SSHAT, FNYEAQ (reference sequence). The CDR3 extends over 13 amino acids.

A single count supports this clone. V usage is TRBV5-1 and J usage is TRBJ2-1; 9 bases are a match to TRBD2. The V segment lost 2 bases and the J segment 5 bases; nucleotides outside the gene matches: 5. The germline V gene has CDR1 SGHRS and CDR2 YFSETQ. The CDR3 contains 15 residues. Written as DNA, the CDR3 is TGCGCCAGCAGCTTAGCTAGCGGGGCAAACAATGAGCAGTTCTTC. Translated, it gives CASSLASGANNEQFF.

V and J are TRBV6-5 and TRBJ1-5; no clear D gene. Germline CDR1 and CDR2: MNHEY and SVGAGI. Trimming removed 7 bases from V and 7 bases from J, with 14 bases in between. CDR3 size: 13 residues. CDR3 bases: TGTGCCAGCATCGAGGGAAATGGACAGCCCCAGCATTTT. Amino acid sequence: CASIEGNGQPQHF.

This chain links TRBV30 with TRBJ2-7; D remains ambiguous. The ends were cut back, 0 bases at V and 0 bases at J, with 12 bases in the middle. The CDR3 has 15 amino acids. In germline, CDR1 is GTSNPN, CDR2 SVGIG (reference sequence). The CDR3 DNA reads as TGTGCCTGGAGTGTATTTGGGTTGAGCTCCTACGAGCAGTACTTC. Encoded protein: CAWSVFGLSSYEQYF.

J is TRBJ1-2 and V is TRBV27, with 11 bases identical to TRBD1. CDR1 and CDR2 from the germline V gene are MNHEY and SMNVEV (reference sequence). The CDR3 has 17 amino acids. J gave up 5 bases and V 6 bases, and 14 bases lay outside the gene matches. The CDR3 sequence is CASRPLEGQGARYGYTF. The CDR3 DNA follows: TGTGCCAGCAGGCCTCTAGAAGGACAGGGGGCTCGGTATGGCTACACCTTC.